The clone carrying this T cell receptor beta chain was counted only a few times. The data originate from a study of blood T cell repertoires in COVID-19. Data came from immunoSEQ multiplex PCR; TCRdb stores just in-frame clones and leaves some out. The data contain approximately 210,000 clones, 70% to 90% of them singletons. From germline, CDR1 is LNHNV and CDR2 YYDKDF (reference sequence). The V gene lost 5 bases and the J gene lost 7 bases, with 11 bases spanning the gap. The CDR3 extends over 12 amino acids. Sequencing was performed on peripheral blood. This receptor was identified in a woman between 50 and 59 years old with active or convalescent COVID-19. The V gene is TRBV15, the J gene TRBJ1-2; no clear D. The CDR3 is CATSLRKSGYTF. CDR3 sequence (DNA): TGTGCCACCAGCCTGAGGAAGTCTGGCTACACCTTC.